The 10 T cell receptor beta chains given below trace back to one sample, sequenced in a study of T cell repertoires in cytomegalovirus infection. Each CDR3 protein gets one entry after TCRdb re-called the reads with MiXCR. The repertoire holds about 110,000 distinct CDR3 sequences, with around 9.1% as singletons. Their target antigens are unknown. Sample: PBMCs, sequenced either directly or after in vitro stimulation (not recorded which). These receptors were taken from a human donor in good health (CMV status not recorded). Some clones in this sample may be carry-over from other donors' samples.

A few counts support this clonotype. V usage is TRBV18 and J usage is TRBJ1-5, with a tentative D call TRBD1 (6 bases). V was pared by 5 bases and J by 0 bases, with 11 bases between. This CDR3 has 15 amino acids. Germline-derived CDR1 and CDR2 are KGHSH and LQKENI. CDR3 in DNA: TGTGCCAGCTCAACCAGGGGAAATAGCAATCAGCCCCAGCATTTT. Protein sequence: CASSTRGNSNQPQHF.

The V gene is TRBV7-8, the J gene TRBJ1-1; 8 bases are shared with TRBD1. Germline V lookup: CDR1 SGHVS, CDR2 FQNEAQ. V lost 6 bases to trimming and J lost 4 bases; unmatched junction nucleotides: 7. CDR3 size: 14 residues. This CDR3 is CASSRQGMTTEAFF. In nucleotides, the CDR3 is TGTGCCAGCAGTAGACAGGGGATGACCACTGAAGCTTTCTTT.

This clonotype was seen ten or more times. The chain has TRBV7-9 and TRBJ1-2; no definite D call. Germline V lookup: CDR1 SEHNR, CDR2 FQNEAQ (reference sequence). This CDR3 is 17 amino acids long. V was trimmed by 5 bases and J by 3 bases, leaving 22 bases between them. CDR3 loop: CASSPQPWAASHYGYTF. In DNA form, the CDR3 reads TGTGCCAGCAGCCCCCAACCCTGGGCAGCGAGCCACTATGGCTACACCTTC. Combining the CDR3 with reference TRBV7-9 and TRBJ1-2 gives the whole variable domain DTGVSQNPRHKITKRGQNVTFRCDPISEHNRLYWYRQTLGQGPEFLTYFQNEAQLEKSRLLSDRFSAERPKGSFSTLEIQRTEQGDSAMYLCASSPQPWAASHYGYTFGSGTRLTVV.

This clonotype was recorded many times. The DNA for the CDR3 is TGTGCCAGCAGCTTAGACGGGGGACAGTACGGCTACACCTTC. Translation gives CASSLDGGQYGYTF. V is TRBV7-6 and J is TRBJ1-2; 7 positions match TRBD1. V lost 1 base to trimming and J lost 8 bases; unmatched junction nucleotides: 7. Germline CDR1 SGHVS, CDR2 FNYEAQ. The CDR3 is 14 residues long. Full variable domain (rest looked up from reference TRBV7-6 and TRBJ1-2): GAGVSQSPRYKVTKRGQDVALRCDPISGHVSLYWYRQALGQGPEFLTYFNYEAQQDKSGLPNDRFSAERPEGSISTLTIQRTEQRDSAMYRCASSLDGGQYGYTFGSGTRLTVV.

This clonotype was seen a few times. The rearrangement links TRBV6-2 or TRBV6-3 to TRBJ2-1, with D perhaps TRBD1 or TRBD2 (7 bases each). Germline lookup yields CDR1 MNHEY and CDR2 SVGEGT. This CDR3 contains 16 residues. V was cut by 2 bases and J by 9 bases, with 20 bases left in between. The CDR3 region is CASSYEGGPYRGEQFF. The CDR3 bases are TGTGCCAGCAGTTACGAGGGAGGGCCTTACAGGGGTGAGCAGTTCTTC.

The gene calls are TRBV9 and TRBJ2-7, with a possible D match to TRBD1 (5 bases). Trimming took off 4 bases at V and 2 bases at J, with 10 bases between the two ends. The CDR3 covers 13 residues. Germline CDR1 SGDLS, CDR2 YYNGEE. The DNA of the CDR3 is TGTGCCAGCAGCCCGACAGAAGCCTACGAGCAGTACTTC. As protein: CASSPTEAYEQYF. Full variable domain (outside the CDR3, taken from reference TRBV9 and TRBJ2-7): DSGVTQTPKHLITATGQRVTLRCSPRSGDLSVYWYQQSLDQGLQFLIQYYNGEERAKGNILERFSAQQFPDLHSELNLSSLELGDSALYFCASSPTEAYEQYFGPGTRLTVT.

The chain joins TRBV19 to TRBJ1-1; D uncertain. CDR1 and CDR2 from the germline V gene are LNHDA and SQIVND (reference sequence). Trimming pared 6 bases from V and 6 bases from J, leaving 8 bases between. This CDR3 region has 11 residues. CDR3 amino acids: CASSQEPEAFF. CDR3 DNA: TGTGCCAGTAGCCAGGAGCCTGAAGCTTTCTTT.

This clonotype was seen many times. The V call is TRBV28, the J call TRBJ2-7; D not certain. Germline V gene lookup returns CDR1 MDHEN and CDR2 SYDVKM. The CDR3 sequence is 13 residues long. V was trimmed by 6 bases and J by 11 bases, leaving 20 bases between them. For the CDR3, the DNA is TGTGCCAGCAGCTTGGTTCACCAGGATGGGAAGTACTTC. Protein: CASSLVHQDGKYF. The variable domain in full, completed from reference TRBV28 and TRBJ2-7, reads DVKVTQSSRYLVKRTGEKVFLECVQDMDHENMFWYRQDPGLGLRLIYFSYDVKMKEKGDIPEGYSVSREKKERFSLILESASTNQTSMYLCASSLVHQDGKYFGPGTRLTVT.

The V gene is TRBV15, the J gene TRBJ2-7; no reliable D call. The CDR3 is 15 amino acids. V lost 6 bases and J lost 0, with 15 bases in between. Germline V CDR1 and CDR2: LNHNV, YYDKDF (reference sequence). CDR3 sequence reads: CATSPSYSSSYEQYV. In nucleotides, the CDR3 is TGTGCCACCAGTCCGTCATACTCCAGCTCCTACGAGCAGTACGTC.

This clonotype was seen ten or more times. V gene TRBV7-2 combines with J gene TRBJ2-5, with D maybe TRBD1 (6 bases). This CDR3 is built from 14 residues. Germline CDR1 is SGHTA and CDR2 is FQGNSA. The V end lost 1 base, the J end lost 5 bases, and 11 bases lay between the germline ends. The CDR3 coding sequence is TGTGCCAGCAGCTTAGGGACAGCGACGGAGACCCAGTACTTC. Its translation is CASSLGTATETQYF. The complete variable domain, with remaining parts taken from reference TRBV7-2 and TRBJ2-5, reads GAGVSQSPSNKVTEKGKDVELRCDPISGHTALYWYRQSLGQGLEFLIYFQGNSAPDKSGLPSDRFSAERTGGSVSTLTIQRTQQEDSAVYLCASSLGTATETQYFGPGTRLLVL.